This TCR beta chain was captured by sequencing in a study of beta chain features in type 1 diabetes. Study-wide context: Age, gender and cell yields were alike across patients and healthy donors. Summed over all samples, the examined sorted cells came to 95 million to 130 million. Overall study findings and caveats: A PCR bias possibly favoring shorter templates would apply equally to patients and controls. Type 1 diabetes patients had moderately but significantly shorter TCRB CDR3s in all four CD4+ subsets.

Investigators reverse transcribed all isolated RNA, so they sequenced expressed TCRB transcripts. TCRdb's table, derived via immunoSEQ multiplex PCR, lists solely in-frame clones and lacks some. The table has roughly 730,000 clones, around an eighth seen once. The CDR3 is 12 residues long. V was cut by 8 bases and J by 6 bases, with 12 bases left in between. Germline V lookup: CDR1 MNHEY, CDR2 SVGAGI. The single heparinised draw taken from each donor contained about 100 mL of blood on average. This clone appeared a few times. Its antigen remains unidentified. Additional DNA sequences in this sample encode the identical CDR3.

The sequenced sample was naive CD4+ T cells from blood. This sequence originates from a young man with type 1 diabetes. This chain connects TRBV6-5 to TRBJ2-3; maybe TRBD2 (5 bases). Here the CDR3 DNA reads TGTGCCAGCTCCAACTCGGGGGATACGCAGTATTTT. Residues: CASSNSGDTQYF.